This TCR beta chain was captured in a study of blood T cell repertoires in COVID-19. Study-level information: Samples of COVID-19 (acute and convalescent) were obtained from the United States, Italy and Spain.

The germline V gene has CDR1 MDHEN and CDR2 SYDVKM. The CDR3 sequence is 14 residues long. Trimming removed 7 bases at V and 1 base at J, with 13 bases between. Method: immunoSEQ multiplex PCR; TCRdb's copy keeps in-frame clones and lacks some. The data show about 300,000 clones, roughly nine tenths seen once. This receptor was obtained from a woman aged 25 to 39 with COVID-19, enrolled during active disease. The sequencing input was peripheral blood. The J gene is TRBJ1-2, the V gene TRBV28; tentative D call: TRBD1 (5 bases). The CDR3 sequence: CASKPGGSNYGYTF. The CDR3 bases are TGTGCCAGCAAGCCGGGGGGGAGTAACTATGGCTACACCTTC.